These 26 T cell receptor beta chains originate from one sample sequenced in a study of cytotoxic CD8 clonotypes in ibrutinib-treated CLL (dated by TCRdb to the early 2020s). Libraries came from the immunoSEQ multiplex PCR assay. TCRdb obtained this table from immuneACCESS and retained in-frame rearrangements with V and J assigned. These tables miss some clones; where compared with another copy, unresolved V genes account for less than half of the shortfall, and the remainder is unexplained. In this sample the table shows about 310,000 clones, approximately 80% of which occur a single time. The ten biggest clones cover approximately 7% of the sample. The sequenced sample was PBMCs, obtained before ibrutinib treatment. The receptors originated from a human donor with chronic lymphocytic leukemia.

The genes are TRBV4-3 and TRBJ2-7; TRBD2 agrees at 7 bases. CDR1 and CDR2 (germline): LGHNA, YSLEER. Unmatched junction bases numbered 5, after V lost 3 bases and J lost 0 bases. The CDR3 is 15 amino acids. The CDR3 coding sequence is TGCGCCAGCAGCCAGCACTGGGAGGGCTCCTACGAGCAGTACTTC. Protein product: CASSQHWEGSYEQYF.

V is TRBV5-1 and J is TRBJ2-3, with D uncertain. Trimming pared 4 bases from V and 2 bases from J, leaving 11 bases between. The CDR3 consists of 14 residues. Germline V gene sequence: CDR1 SGHRS, CDR2 YFSETQ. The CDR3: CASSLAPTTDTQYF. The CDR3 nucleotides are TGCGCCAGCAGCCTCGCCCCCACCACAGATACGCAGTATTTT.

This chain links TRBV7-8 with TRBJ2-1, with 7 positions matching TRBD1. V was clipped by 3 bases and J by 0 bases; unmatched bases: 8. The germline V gene encodes CDR1 SGHVS and CDR2 FQNEAQ. This CDR3 has 17 amino acids. The CDR3, as DNA: TGTGCCAGCAGCTTCCTAAAACAGGGGTCCTCCTACAATGAGCAGTTCTTC. Its protein is CASSFLKQGSSYNEQFF.

The CDR3 region is CASSWASNTEAFF. The CDR3 DNA is TGTGCCAGCAGTTGGGCCTCGAACACTGAAGCTTTCTTT. The rearrangement joins TRBV25-1 to TRBJ1-1; no clear D. Trimming pared 5 bases from V and 1 base from J, leaving 8 bases between. CDR3 length: 13 amino acids. Germline V gene lookup returns CDR1 MGHDK and CDR2 SYGVNS.

The chain joins TRBV4-3 to TRBJ1-3; 7 bases map to TRBD1. This CDR3 has 14 residues. Losses at the gene ends were 1 base for V and 8 bases for J; bases not matched to a gene: 5. Germline CDR1 reads LGHNA; CDR2 reads YSLEER. The CDR3, as DNA: TGCGCCAGCAGCCAAGTGACAGGGCGGGACACCATATATTTT. Its protein is CASSQVTGRDTIYF.

This clone was counted a single time. DNA of the CDR3: TGTGCCAGCAGGGGACTAGCTGCAAAAGAGACCCAGTACTTC. This codes for CASRGLAAKETQYF. The chain has TRBV28 and TRBJ2-5; 9 bases line up with TRBD2. The trim removed 6 bases at V and 3 bases at J, leaving 5 bases unmatched. The germline gives CDR1 MDHEN, CDR2 SYDVKM. CDR3 length: 14 amino acids. Using reference TRBV28 and TRBJ2-5 for the parts outside the CDR3, the full variable domain is DVKVTQSSRYLVKRTGEKVFLECVQDMDHENMFWYRQDPGLGLRLIYFSYDVKMKEKGDIPEGYSVSREKKERFSLILESASTNQTSMYLCASRGLAAKETQYFGPGTRLLVL.

J is TRBJ2-3 and V is TRBV7-2, with TRBD2 matching 7 bases. The germline gives CDR1 SGHTA, CDR2 FQGNSA. Trimming took 5 bases from V and 6 from J; bases not matched to a gene: 14. The CDR3 has 16 amino acids. CDR3 in DNA: TGTGCCAGCAGCATAACTCCGGGACTAATGACTGATACGCAGTATTTT. Its protein product is CASSITPGLMTDTQYF.

V and J are TRBV4-2 and TRBJ2-5, with D maybe TRBD1 (6 bases). CDR1 is LGHNA, CDR2 YNFKEQ, per germline. Trimming took 0 bases from V and 2 from J, leaving 10 bases between them. This CDR3 spans 15 amino acids. CDR3 amino acids: CASSQEGTPQETQYF. CDR3 nucleotide sequence: TGTGCCAGCAGCCAAGAAGGGACACCTCAAGAGACCCAGTACTTC.

This clone was counted between two and nine times. The rearrangement joins TRBV27 to TRBJ2-5, with 7 bases fitting TRBD2. Germline V gene sequence: CDR1 MNHEY, CDR2 SMNVEV (reference sequence). CDR3 length: 16 amino acids. V was clipped by 2 bases and J by 5 bases; unmatched bases: 11. CDR3 coding DNA: TGTGCCAGCAGTTTAAGGTCGGGGGGAGTTGGCGAGACCCAGTACTTC. Its translation is CASSLRSGGVGETQYF.

The chain links TRBV7-2 to TRBJ2-1; perhaps TRBD2 as D (5 bases). CDR1 SGHTA and CDR2 FQGNSA come from the germline V gene. The V end was cut by 4 bases, the J end by 4 bases, with 11 bases between. The CDR3 is 14 residues long. The CDR3 protein is CASSYGDGYNEQFF. In DNA form, the CDR3 reads TGTGCCAGCAGCTACGGGGATGGGTACAATGAGCAGTTCTTC.

This sequence joins TRBV11-2 and TRBJ2-5, with 7 positions matching TRBD2. Germline CDR1 is SGHAT and CDR2 is FQNNGV. Germline trimming cut 1 base from V and 5 bases from J; bases unmatched to any gene: 16. This CDR3 has 18 residues. This CDR3 reads CASSLAGSSAAGRETQYF. In DNA form, the CDR3 reads TGTGCCAGCAGCTTAGCCGGATCGTCCGCGGCCGGGAGGGAGACCCAGTACTTC. Full variable domain (outside the CDR3, taken from reference TRBV11-2 and TRBJ2-5): EAGVAQSPRYKIIEKRQSVAFWCNPISGHATLYWYQQILGQGPKLLIQFQNNGVVDDSQLPKDRFSAERLKGVDSTLKIQPAKLEDSAVYLCASSLAGSSAAGRETQYFGPGTRLLVL.

The V call is TRBV4-1, the J call TRBJ1-2; 9 nucleotides align to TRBD1. This CDR3 is 14 amino acids long. Trimming cost V 3 bases and J 5 bases; bases outside gene matches: 4. The germline CDR1 and CDR2 sequences are MGHRA and YSYEKL. The CDR3 DNA reads as TGCGCCAGCAGCCAGGGACAGGGAGGATATGGCTACACCTTC. It encodes CASSQGQGGYGYTF.

This clone was seen just once. This rearrangement joins TRBV7-2 to TRBJ2-3; the D gene is possibly TRBD1 (5 bases). The CDR3 has 13 amino acids. CDR1 is SGHTA, CDR2 FQGNSA, per germline. The germline V and J ends were trimmed by 5 bases and 3 bases, with 9 bases remaining between them. Here the CDR3 reads CASSGRQTDTQYF. Written as DNA, the CDR3 is TGTGCCAGCAGCGGACGACAGACAGATACGCAGTATTTT.

This sequence joins TRBV2 and TRBJ2-1, with TRBD1 matching over 9 bases. Germline CDR1 is SNHLY and CDR2 is FYNNEI. The CDR3 has 15 residues. Trimming at V came to 5 bases and at J to 4 bases, leaving 6 bases not matched to a gene. CDR3 DNA: TGTGCCAGCAGTTTTGACAGGGGGGGGTACAATGAGCAGTTCTTC. Encoded protein: CASSFDRGGYNEQFF.

The chain combines TRBV6-5 with TRBJ1-3; no reliable D call. In germline, CDR1 is MNHEY, CDR2 SVGAGI. The CDR3 length is 13 residues. V was trimmed by 6 bases and J by 3 bases, leaving 9 bases between them. CDR3: CASRKEYGNTIYF. The CDR3 nucleotides read TGTGCCAGCAGAAAAGAATATGGAAACACCATATATTTT.

This clone showed up just a few times. This chain uses TRBV18 with TRBJ2-3; D may be TRBD2 (6 bases). Germline-derived CDR1 and CDR2 are KGHSH and LQKENI. The V gene lost 1 base and the J gene lost 0 bases, with 8 bases spanning the gap. The CDR3 has 15 amino acids. This chain's CDR3 is CASSPLAASTDTQYF. For the CDR3, the DNA is TGTGCCAGCTCACCACTAGCGGCTAGCACAGATACGCAGTATTTT.

This chain uses TRBV4-2 with TRBJ2-7, with TRBD1 matching over 9 bases. CDR3 size: 16 residues. The germline CDR1 and CDR2 sequences are LGHNA and YNFKEQ. V lost 1 base and J lost 4; bases outside the gene matches: 8. The CDR3 bases are TGTGCCAGCAGCCAAGGACTCCGGGACAGGGCTTACGAGCAGTACTTC. It encodes CASSQGLRDRAYEQYF.

J is TRBJ2-1 and V is TRBV7-9; D gene ambiguous. Trimming cost V 1 base and J 2 bases, with 12 bases left between them. Germline values: CDR1 SEHNR, CDR2 FQNEAQ (reference sequence). The CDR3 contains 16 residues. CDR3 protein: CASSLVQRPTYNEQFF. The CDR3 coding sequence is TGTGCCAGCAGCTTAGTTCAGCGCCCTACCTACAATGAGCAGTTCTTC.

CDR3 coding DNA: TGTGCCAGCAGCTTAGCGAACGGGTATAGCAATCAGCCCCAGCATTTT. Translated: CASSLANGYSNQPQHF. The rearrangement links TRBV7-8 to TRBJ1-5; D is ambiguous. The CDR3 is made up of 16 amino acids. Between the trimmed V and J ends, which lost 0 bases and 0 bases, there was a span of 9 bases. The V gene's germline CDR1 is SGHVS and CDR2 FQNEAQ. Variable domain in full (rest from reference TRBV7-8 and TRBJ1-5): GAGVSQSPRYKVAKRGQDVALRCDPISGHVSLFWYQQALGQGPEFLTYFQNEAQLDKSGLPSDRFFAERPEGSVSTLKIQRTQQEDSAVYLCASSLANGYSNQPQHFGDGTRLSIL.

The V call is TRBV7-9, the J call TRBJ2-1; a weak D match, TRBD2 (6 bases). Trimming took 8 bases from V and 2 from J, leaving 13 bases between them. The CDR3 has 14 residues. Germline V gene lookup returns CDR1 SEHNR and CDR2 FQNEAQ (reference sequence). CDR3: CASERRATYNEQFF. The CDR3 nucleotides read TGTGCCAGCGAGAGGAGGGCCACCTACAATGAGCAGTTCTTC.

The chain joins TRBV7-2 to TRBJ2-7; D is possibly TRBD2 (6 bases). V was clipped by 5 bases and J by 8 bases, with 19 bases between them. CDR1 SGHTA and CDR2 FQGNSA come from the germline V gene. CDR3 length: 14 amino acids. CDR3 sequence: CASSLRDFRRQQYF. As DNA, the CDR3 is TGTGCCAGCAGCCTCCGGGACTTTCGTAGACAGCAGTACTTC.

This chain links TRBV27 with TRBJ2-3, with D perhaps TRBD1 or TRBD2 (5 bases each). This CDR3 region has 18 residues. The germline V and J ends were trimmed by 5 bases and 4 bases, with 25 bases remaining between them. The germline gives CDR1 MNHEY, CDR2 SMNVEV (reference sequence). The DNA of the CDR3 is TGTGCCAGCAGTCCCCGGGGTTGGCAGGGTGGAGAACCAGATACGCAGTATTTT. This encodes CASSPRGWQGGEPDTQYF.

This clone was detected only once. The chain joins TRBV6-5 to TRBJ2-7, with D possibly matching TRBD2 (5 bases). Trimming pared 2 bases from V and 3 bases from J, leaving 8 bases between. Germline CDR1 is MNHEY and CDR2 is SVGAGI. The CDR3 runs 13 residues. CDR3 loop: CASSYSGYYEQYF. The CDR3 bases are TGTGCCAGCAGTTACAGCGGTTACTACGAGCAGTACTTC.

The rearrangement joins TRBV5-1 to TRBJ2-7; 11 positions agree with TRBD2. Trimming took 0 bases from V and 6 from J; bases not matched to a gene: 5. The CDR3 runs to 15 residues. Per germline, CDR1 SGHRS and CDR2 YFSETQ. In DNA, the CDR3 is TGCGCCAGCAGCTTGGCCGGGACTAGCGGTCGCGAGCAGTACTTC. It encodes CASSLAGTSGREQYF.

The chain carries TRBV9 and TRBJ2-3, with D possibly matching TRBD1 (6 bases). Trimming pared 0 bases from V and 0 bases from J, leaving 14 bases between. CDR1 SGDLS and CDR2 YYNGEE come from the germline V gene. CDR3 length: 17 amino acids. The CDR3 coding sequence is TGTGCCAGCAGCGTAGTGGGTGTGGGGGCGAGCACAGATACGCAGTATTTT. Amino acid sequence: CASSVVGVGASTDTQYF.

This rearrangement joins TRBV9 to TRBJ2-1; D is unclear. The germline gives CDR1 SGDLS, CDR2 YYNGEE. Trimming removed 0 bases at V and 6 bases at J, with 10 bases between. The CDR3 totals 14 residues. In DNA form, the CDR3 reads TGTGCCAGCAGCGTAGAGGTCAGGCCCAATGAGCAGTTCTTC. The encoded protein is CASSVEVRPNEQFF.